The 25 T cell receptor beta chains below were found in one sample sequenced in a study of CD8 T cells in Susac syndrome. Random hexamers served to reverse transcribe about 0.45 to 1 ug RNA. TCRdb re-called the immunoSEQ multiplex PCR reads through MiXCR, storing one row per CDR3 protein. In the table there are 150,000 to 200,000 distinct CDR3 sequences, around 92% of which are singletons. The sample comprised CD4+ T cells from PBMCs. These receptors were obtained from a human donor in good health.

The chain combines TRBV5-6 with TRBJ2-1; maybe TRBD1 (6 bases). Germline V CDR1 and CDR2: SGHDT, YYEEEE. The CDR3 totals 11 residues. Trimming removed 4 bases at V and 10 bases at J, with 9 bases between. CDR3 DNA sequence: TGTGCCAGCAGCGTCGGGACAGAGCAGTTCTTC. This codes for CASSVGTEQFF.

This clonotype was observed a few times. The chain uses TRBV6-1 and TRBJ2-5; TRBD1 might be the D (5 bases). Trimming stripped 5 bases from V and 6 bases from J, with 16 bases between. The germline CDR1 and CDR2 sequences are MNHNS and SASEGT. This CDR3 comprises 14 residues. The CDR3 here is CASSPSGLGQTQYF. Here the CDR3 DNA reads TGTGCCAGCAGTCCATCAGGGCTGGGGCAGACCCAGTACTTC.

The rearrangement links TRBV3-1 to TRBJ2-1; 9 bases line up with TRBD2. Germline CDR1 and CDR2: LGHDT and YNNKEL (reference sequence). CDR3 length: 15 residues. Trimming took 1 base from V and 5 from J; bases not matched to a gene: 3. The CDR3 is CASSQGIAGDNEQFF. The CDR3 region has the DNA TGTGCCAGCAGCCAAGGGATAGCGGGAGACAATGAGCAGTTCTTC.

The J gene is TRBJ2-1, the V gene TRBV5-1; the match to TRBD2 covers 13 bases. The germline V gene encodes CDR1 SGHRS and CDR2 YFSETQ. The CDR3 has 16 residues. Trimming removed 2 bases from V and 4 bases from J; junction bases left unmatched: 3. The CDR3 nucleotides read TGCGCCAGCAGCTTCGGACTAGCGGGGGATTACAATGAGCAGTTCTTC. This sequence encodes CASSFGLAGDYNEQFF.

As to this clonotype: The final CDR3 position lacks the conserved phenylalanine or tryptophan, pointing to a likely read error. V is TRBV5-5 and J is TRBJ2-7; D is unresolved. Deletions cut 0 bases from V and 4 bases from J, with 11 bases between. Germline CDR1 is SGHKS and CDR2 is YYEKEE (reference sequence). CDR3 size: 14 residues. CDR3 amino acids: CASSLEPQRYEQYY. DNA for the CDR3: TGTGCCAGCAGCTTGGAACCCCAGCGATACGAGCAGTACTAC.

V usage is TRBV20-1 and J usage is TRBJ1-5; perhaps TRBD1 as D (6 bases). The CDR3 length is 15 residues. Germline values: CDR1 DFQATT, CDR2 SNEGSKA (reference sequence). Deletions cut 6 bases from V and 3 bases from J, with 18 bases between. The CDR3 coding sequence is TGCAGTGCGTCGATCCAGGGGCTCCCCAATCAGCCCCAGCATTTT. This sequence encodes CSASIQGLPNQPQHF.

The J gene is TRBJ2-1, the V gene TRBV18; D gene uncertain. CDR3 length equals 13 residues. The germline V gene has CDR1 KGHSH and CDR2 LQKENI. Trimming left V 5 bases short and J 5 bases short, with 10 bases between. CDR3 protein: CASSGQANNEQFF. The CDR3 DNA reads as TGTGCCAGCTCAGGGCAGGCTAACAATGAGCAGTTCTTC.

J is TRBJ1-3 and V is TRBV18; D might be TRBD1 (5 bases). V lost 3 bases and J lost 2, with 11 bases in between. Looked up from germline, CDR1 is KGHSH and CDR2 is LQKENI. This CDR3 region has 15 residues. CDR3 sequence (DNA): TGTGCCAGCTCACCTCAGGGTCTGGCTGGAAACACCATATATTTT. It is translated as CASSPQGLAGNTIYF.

This chain joins TRBV19 and TRBJ1-5; no clear D gene. Germline-derived CDR1 and CDR2 are LNHDA and SQIVND (reference sequence). V shed 1 base and J shed 3 bases, with 10 bases lying between them. This CDR3 has 15 residues. The DNA for the CDR3 is TGTGCCAGTAGTATAGTTTCCAGCTCCAATCAGCCCCAGCATTTT. As protein: CASSIVSSSNQPQHF.

J is TRBJ2-1 and V is TRBV20-1; D gene uncertain. Germline CDR1 reads DFQATT; CDR2 reads SNEGSKA (reference sequence). The CDR3 runs 13 residues. This chain's CDR3 is CSESESSYNEQFF. CDR3 nucleotides: TGCAGCGAGTCAGAGAGCTCCTACAATGAGCAGTTCTTC.

This chain uses TRBV2 with TRBJ1-5; D call uncertain. Per germline, CDR1 SNHLY and CDR2 FYNNEI. V lost 4 bases and J lost 4, with 8 bases in between. This CDR3 spans 13 amino acids. The CDR3 protein is CASSVSRNQPQHF. The CDR3 region has the DNA TGTGCCAGCAGTGTTTCAAGAAATCAGCCCCAGCATTTT.

V gene TRBV29-1 combines with J gene TRBJ1-2, with 8 bases matching TRBD1. V trimming: 6 bases; J trimming: 3 bases; junction bases outside the gene matches: 3. Germline V gene sequence: CDR1 SQVTM, CDR2 ANQGSEA. This CDR3 region has 12 residues. CDR3 sequence reads: CSVMTGDYGYTF. The CDR3 DNA reads TGCAGCGTGATGACAGGGGACTATGGCTACACCTTC.

The chain has TRBV20-1 and TRBJ1-1; possible D gene TRBD1, 6 bases. The germline gives CDR1 DFQATT, CDR2 SNEGSKA (reference sequence). V lost 2 bases, J lost 1 base, and 11 bases lay in between. CDR3 size: 14 residues. CDR3 amino acids: CSARNSGANTEAFF. In nucleotides, the CDR3 is TGCAGTGCTAGAAATTCAGGGGCGAACACTGAAGCTTTCTTT.

V usage is TRBV20-1 and J usage is TRBJ1-4; D is perhaps TRBD1 (6 bases). Germline values: CDR1 DFQATT, CDR2 SNEGSKA (reference sequence). The CDR3 length is 13 residues. Trimming removed 5 bases at V and 4 bases at J, with 11 bases between. CDR3 sequence (DNA): TGCAGTGCTGGACAGCCCGATAATGAAAAACTGTTTTTT. Its translation: CSAGQPDNEKLFF.

This chain joins TRBV4-3 and TRBJ1-1; D unresolved. Trimming removed 0 bases from V and 8 bases from J, with 10 bases in between. The CDR3 extends over 13 amino acids. Germline CDR1 and CDR2: LGHNA and YSLEER. The CDR3 bases are TGCGCCAGCAGCCAAGATCGGAAGTTAGAAGCTTTCTTT. It translates to CASSQDRKLEAFF.

The V and J genes are TRBV3-1 and TRBJ1-2, with TRBD1 matching over 10 bases. Germline loops: CDR1 LGHDT, CDR2 YNNKEL (reference sequence). Trimming took 5 bases from V and 2 from J; bases not matched to a gene: 14. The CDR3 loop spans 18 amino acids. Here the CDR3 reads CASSSSSLGTGDNYGYTF. CDR3 nucleotide sequence: TGTGCCAGCAGCTCGTCATCCCTGGGGACAGGGGACAACTATGGCTACACCTTC.

V gene TRBV10-2 combines with J gene TRBJ2-1; no definite D call. The CDR3 runs to 13 residues. Germline assignment: CDR1 WSHSY and CDR2 SAAADI. Deletions cut 8 bases from V and 3 bases from J, with 11 bases between. The CDR3 loop is CASRVAGYNEQFF. The CDR3 DNA reads TGCGCCAGCCGGGTAGCCGGCTACAATGAGCAGTTCTTC.

The gene calls are TRBV28 and TRBJ2-5; 7 bases agree with TRBD1. The CDR3 totals 14 residues. CDR1 MDHEN and CDR2 SYDVKM come from the germline V gene. The ends lost 4 bases at V and 4 bases at J; junction bases unmatched: 6. The CDR3 loop is CASSSPDRAETQYF. Here the CDR3 DNA reads TGTGCCAGCAGTTCCCCTGACAGGGCAGAGACCCAGTACTTC.

The chain carries TRBV7-7 and TRBJ2-1; the D is unclear. From germline, CDR1 is SSHAT and CDR2 FNYEAQ (reference sequence). The CDR3 consists of 16 residues. V was cut by 0 bases and J by 2 bases, with 11 bases left in between. CDR3 sequence: CASSLAVVPPYNEQFF. CDR3 in DNA: TGTGCCAGCAGCTTAGCCGTAGTTCCCCCCTACAATGAGCAGTTCTTC. Full variable domain (missing parts from reference TRBV7-7 and TRBJ2-1): GAGVSQSPRYKVTKRGQDVTLRCDPISSHATLYWYQQALGQGPEFLTYFNYEAQPDKSGLPSDRFSAERPEGSISTLTIQRTEQRDSAMYRCASSLAVVPPYNEQFFGPGTRLTVL.

The chain is built from TRBV11-3 and TRBJ2-6, with D hard to call. CDR3 length equals 12 residues. Germline CDR1 and CDR2: SGHNT and YENEEA. Trimming removed 5 bases at V and 10 bases at J, with 9 bases between. CDR3 coding DNA: TGTGCCAGCAGCCCACCCTCTAACGTCCTGACTTTC. This encodes CASSPPSNVLTF.

The chain is built from TRBV10-3 and TRBJ1-1; no reliable D call. There are 13 residues in the CDR3. Germline V gene data show CDR1 as ENHRY and CDR2 as SYGVKD. V lost 0 bases, J lost 7 bases, and 9 bases lay in between. CDR3 sequence (DNA): TGTGCCATCAGTGAGTCGAAGGACGGTGAAGCTTTCTTT. Translated, it gives CAISESKDGEAFF.

This sequence joins TRBV7-9 and TRBJ1-4, with 7 bases aligning to TRBD1. V was clipped by 2 bases and J by 8 bases; unmatched bases: 5. The CDR3 contains 14 residues. Per the germline V gene, CDR1 is SEHNR and CDR2 is FQNEAQ (reference sequence). This CDR3 is CASSLTGVVEKLFF. CDR3 DNA: TGTGCCAGCAGCTTAACAGGGGTGGTCGAAAAACTGTTTTTT. Supplemented by reference TRBV7-9 and TRBJ1-4, the full variable domain reads DTGVSQNPRHKITKRGQNVTFRCDPISEHNRLYWYRQTLGQGPEFLTYFQNEAQLEKSRLLSDRFSAERPKGSFSTLEIQRTEQGDSAMYLCASSLTGVVEKLFFGSGTQLSVL.

This clonotype has just one count. This sequence joins TRBV29-1 and TRBJ2-3; 7 nucleotides align to TRBD1. V shed 4 bases and J 4 bases; nucleotides not matched to a gene: 5. This CDR3 spans 13 amino acids. Germline V lookup: CDR1 SQVTM, CDR2 ANQGSEA. The CDR3: CSVVKGGPDTQYF. CDR3 nucleotide sequence: TGCAGCGTTGTTAAAGGGGGCCCAGATACGCAGTATTTT.

The chain combines TRBV6-2 or TRBV6-3 with TRBJ1-1; D gene ambiguous. V lost 7 bases, J lost 1 base, and 10 bases lay in between. Germline loops: CDR1 MNHEY, CDR2 SVGEGT. The CDR3 is 13 residues long. The CDR3 nucleotides are TGTGCCAGCATGGTCAGACGGAACACTGAAGCTTTCTTT. It codes for CASMVRRNTEAFF.

This rearrangement joins TRBV20-1 to TRBJ2-7; possibly TRBD1 or TRBD2 for D (5 bases each). The CDR3 totals 13 residues. Germline V gives CDR1 DFQATT, CDR2 SNEGSKA (reference sequence). Trimming cost V 6 bases and J 5 bases, with 17 bases left between them. CDR3 in DNA: TGCAGTGCAACCGGGACGCACCCACACGAGCAGTACTTC. This sequence encodes CSATGTHPHEQYF.